This T cell receptor beta chain is drawn from a study of blood T cell repertoires in COVID-19. In the original workflow: Amplification of reference gene primers was used by the study to estimate nucleated cell counts. Measured with immunoSEQ multiplex PCR; TCRdb has only the in-frame clones, and not every one. For V, J and clone size, that table is used; D and trimming come from the DNA. The table lists approximately 500,000 clones, approximately 91% of them singletons. CDR3 length: 10 amino acids. Trimming took off 6 bases at V and 5 bases at J, with 7 bases between the two ends. In germline, CDR1 is DFQATT, CDR2 SNEGSKA (reference sequence).

The V gene is TRBV20-1, the J gene TRBJ1-2; no clear D gene. The sequence derives from a woman in her fifties or sixties with COVID-19, enrolled during active disease. Sequencing used peripheral blood. CDR3 in DNA: TGCAGTGCGCCTCTATATGGCTACACCTTC. It encodes CSAPLYGYTF.